The rows below give T cell receptor beta chains drawn from one sample of a study of PD-1 blockade in classical Hodgkin lymphoma. Some clones are missing from TCRdb's copy, which holds only in-frame ones; the method was immunoSEQ multiplex PCR. This sample has around 15,000 clones; roughly 88% occur once, and the top ten carry 30% to 40%. The sample in question was peripheral blood mononuclear cells (PBMCs), obtained before the second cycle of nivolumab. These receptors came from a human donor with classical Hodgkin lymphoma. Each CDR3 is given with its conserved first and last residue. Fields, in order: J gene, clone size, D gene, V gene, CDR3 DNA, CDR3 protein. The D gene is left open where the match is weak. Where a row states a size, it is once, few, many or the class of an expanded clone; other rows omit it.

TRBJ2-1 . TRBD2 TRBV7-3 TGTGCCAGCAGCTTAGGAAGAGGGACTAGCGGTGGTTTCATCCATGAGCAGTTCTTC CASSLGRGTSGGFIHEQFF
TRBJ2-5 . . TRBV11-1 TGTGCCAGTACAAACCGGGACGACAAGTACTTC CASTNRDDKYF
TRBJ2-1 medium-sized TRBD2 TRBV4-2 TGTGCCAGCAGCCAAGGTGTAGCGGGGGGATACAATGAGCAGTTCTTC CASSQGVAGGYNEQFF
TRBJ2-1 . TRBD1 TRBV14 TGTGCCAGCAGCCTGTCACAGGGGCTGGTTATGGATGAGCAGTTCTTC CASSLSQGLVMDEQFF
TRBJ1-2 . . TRBV7-9 TGTGCCAGCAGCTTTCAGGCGAACTATGGCTACACCTTC CASSFQANYGYTF
TRBJ1-6 . . TRBV6-5 TGTGCCAGCACACAAGCCAGCTCGACACCCCTCCACTTT CASTQASSTPLHF
TRBJ2-5 . . TRBV5-6 TGTGCCAGCAGCCCGGACCTCTCCCAAGAGACCCAGTACTTC CASSPDLSQETQYF
TRBJ1-4 medium-sized . TRBV7-9 TGTGCCAGCAGCTTGACCGGCTTCTTCGAAAAACTGTTTTTT CASSLTGFFEKLFF
TRBJ2-7 . . TRBV21-1 TGTGCCAGCAGCAAAACTGTGATGCTCGGCTACGAGCAGTACTTC CASSKTVMLGYEQYF
TRBJ2-3 . . TRBV5-6 TGTGCCAGCAGTCATGGCACAGATACGCAGTATTTT CASSHGTDTQYF
TRBJ1-4 once . TRBV5-1 TGCGCCAGCAGCACCGGGACACCAAATGAAAAACTGTTTTTT CASSTGTPNEKLFF
TRBJ1-4 . . TRBV7-8 TGTGCCAGCAGCTTAGTCTTAAATCTGGGCTCCCTCGAGAATGAAAAACTGTTTTTT CASSLVLNLGSLENEKLFF
TRBJ2-7 . TRBD2 TRBV14 TGTGCCAGCAGCCAACTGGGCGGACTAGCGGTCTACGAGCAGTACTTC CASSQLGGLAVYEQYF
TRBJ2-7 . TRBD2 TRBV5-1 TGCGCCAGCAGCTTGGCCCCGACTAGCGGGGAGCTCTACGAGCAGTACTTC CASSLAPTSGELYEQYF
TRBJ2-7 . TRBD2 TRBV6-4 TGTGCCAGCAGTGACAGCGGGGAAGGCGAGCAGTACTTC CASSDSGEGEQYF
TRBJ1-1 . TRBD1 TRBV4-1 TGCGCCAGCAGCTCGACAGGGGGATACACTGAAGCTTTCTTT CASSSTGGYTEAFF
TRBJ2-6 . . TRBV19 TGTGCCAGTAGTCCAACCTATCTTGGGGCCAACGTCCTGACTTTC CASSPTYLGANVLTF
TRBJ2-7 . TRBD2 TRBV11-3 TGTGCCAGCAGAACGGGAGTAGCGGGAGGAGGTACGGGTTACGAGCAGTACTTC CASRTGVAGGGTGYEQYF
TRBJ2-7 . . TRBV7-8 TGTGCCAGCAGCTCCCCAGTCTACGAGCAGTACTTC CASSSPVYEQYF
TRBJ1-4 . . TRBV5-1 TGCGCCAGCAGCCCGAAAGGGGGTACAGTATCAACTAATGAAAAACTGTTTTTT CASSPKGGTVSTNEKLFF
TRBJ1-4 . . TRBV30 TGTGCCTGGACCATAGGGTCAACTAATGAAAAACTGTTTTTT CAWTIGSTNEKLFF
TRBJ2-1 . . TRBV10-1 TGCGCCAGCAGTGAGGGACAGAGAGACAATGAGCAGTTCTTC CASSEGQRDNEQFF
TRBJ1-4 . . TRBV30 TGTGCCTGGACGGCGCTGAACCGTTTTGGGGAACTGTTTTTT CAWTALNRFGELFF
TRBJ2-7 . . TRBV7-9 TGTGCCAGCAGCTTAGCGACCCGGTACGAGCAGTACTTC CASSLATRYEQYF
TRBJ1-5 few . TRBV6-4 TGTGCCAAGAAGCCCCAGCATTTT CAKKPQHF
TRBJ1-1 . . TRBV7-8 TGTGCCAGCAGCCGAGGGGGAACTGAAGCTTTCTTT CASSRGGTEAFF
TRBJ2-4 . . TRBV6-1 TGTGCCAGCAGTGAGAACAGGAAAAACATTCAGTACTTC CASSENRKNIQYF
TRBJ2-2 . . TRBV19 TGTGCCACTCAATCCGGGACGAGAGCCGGGGAGCTGTTTTTT CATQSGTRAGELFF
TRBJ2-3 once TRBD1 TRBV9 TGTGCCAGCAGCGGCTCCACGGGACAGGGGGCAGATACGCAGTATTTT CASSGSTGQGADTQYF
TRBJ1-4 . . TRBV18 TGTGCCAGCTCCCTCGATCAGGAAAAACTGTTTTTT CASSLDQEKLFF
TRBJ1-3 . . TRBV15 TGTGCCACCAGCGCAGGATCTGGAAACACCATATATTTT CATSAGSGNTIYF
TRBJ2-7 . . TRBV19 TGTGCCAGTAGTAAGGGGGGACGGACGAAATACGAGCAGTACTTC CASSKGGRTKYEQYF
TRBJ2-1 . TRBD2 TRBV5-6 TGTGCCAGCAGCTTGCAGACTAGCGGGGCCTACAATGAGCAGTTCTTC CASSLQTSGAYNEQFF
TRBJ2-1 . TRBD2 TRBV28 TGTGCCAGCAGTTTGGGGGGCGATGGTCCGGGGACGGGACTAGCGGAGACCTACAATGAGCAGTTCTTC CASSLGGDGPGTGLAETYNEQFF
TRBJ1-1 . . TRBV16 TGTGCCAGCAGCCAATCGCGTGACACTGAAGCTTTCTTT CASSQSRDTEAFF
TRBJ2-5 . TRBD2 TRBV30 TGTGCCTGGGCCTTGGGACTAGCGTACCAAGAGACCCAGTACTTC CAWALGLAYQETQYF
TRBJ1-3 large . TRBV6-1 TGTGCCAGCAGTGAAGACAGGAACTCTGGAAACACCATATATTTT CASSEDRNSGNTIYF
TRBJ2-1 . . TRBV9 TGTGCCAGCAGCGCACTCCGTGCGGGGTCCTACAATGAGCAGTTCTTC CASSALRAGSYNEQFF
TRBJ2-3 . . TRBV5-4 TGTGCCAGCAGCTTTAGCGTAGCAGATACGCAGTATTTT CASSFSVADTQYF
TRBJ2-7 . . TRBV30 TGTGCCTGGAGTGTGGGACACCAATACGAGCAGTACTTC CAWSVGHQYEQYF
TRBJ2-1 . . TRBV6-1 TGTGCCAGCAGTGGAGGGAATGAGCAGTTCTTC CASSGGNEQFF
TRBJ2-2 . . TRBV5-1 TGCGCCAGCGGGTCCGGGGCCGGGGAGCTGTTTTTT CASGSGAGELFF
TRBJ2-7 . . TRBV28 TGTGCCAGCAGCCAAACTGCATCGGGGTACCTTAAGCAGTACTTC CASSQTASGYLKQYF
TRBJ1-5 . . TRBV6-1 TGTGCCAGCAGCGTAAAGGGCAATCAGCCCCAGCATTTT CASSVKGNQPQHF
TRBJ2-1 . . TRBV6-6 TGTGCCAGCAGGCTCCGGGACCACAATGAGCAGTTCTTC CASRLRDHNEQFF
TRBJ2-7 . . TRBV29-1 TGCAGCGCGGGGGTCTCGACCCCTCCTTACGAGCAGTACTTC CSAGVSTPPYEQYF
TRBJ2-7 . . TRBV7-2 TGTGCCAGCAGCTTTGAGAGGACAGCGGGGGAGCAGTACTTC CASSFERTAGEQYF
TRBJ2-1 . TRBD1 TRBV4-1 TGCGCCAGCAGCCAAGTAAGGGGACAGGGGCCCAATGAGCAGTTCTTC CASSQVRGQGPNEQFF
TRBJ2-5 . TRBD2 TRBV27 TGTGCCAGCAGTTTACTAGCGGGACTAGCGAGACAAGAGACCCAGTACTTC CASSLLAGLARQETQYF